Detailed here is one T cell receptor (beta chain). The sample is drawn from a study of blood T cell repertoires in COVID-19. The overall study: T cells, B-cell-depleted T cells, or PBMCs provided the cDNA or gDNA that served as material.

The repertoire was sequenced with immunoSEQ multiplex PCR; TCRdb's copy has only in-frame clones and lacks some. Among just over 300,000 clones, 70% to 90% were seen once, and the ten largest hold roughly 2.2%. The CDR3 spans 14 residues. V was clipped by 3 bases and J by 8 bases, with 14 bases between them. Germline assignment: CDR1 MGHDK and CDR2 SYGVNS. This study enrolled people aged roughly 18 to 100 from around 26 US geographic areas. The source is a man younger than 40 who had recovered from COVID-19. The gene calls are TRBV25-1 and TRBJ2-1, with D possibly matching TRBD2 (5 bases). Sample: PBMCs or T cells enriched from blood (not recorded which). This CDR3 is CASSELLGRDEQFF. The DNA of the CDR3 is TGTGCCAGCAGTGAGTTGTTGGGGAGAGATGAGCAGTTCTTC.